This is a list of T cell receptor beta chains from one sample in a study of control samples from healthy donors and cancer patients. TCRdb's copy holds only in-frame clones and misses some; the assay was immunoSEQ multiplex PCR. This sample yields 100,000 to 150,000 clones, of which over 75% are seen a single time; approximately 2.9% belongs to the top ten. The sample consisted of blood. The receptors were gathered from a man aged 60 to 75 in good health. CDR3s include the opening cysteine and the closing phenylalanine or tryptophan. Fields, in order: D gene, J gene, V gene, CDR3 length, clone size, CDR3 DNA, CDR3 protein. The D gene is left open where the match is weak. Some rows mark clone size as missing; the rest say once, few, many or name a class of expanded clone.

>-|TRBJ1-2|TRBV18|13|once
TGTGCCAGCTCACCACTCTCTAACTATGGCTACACCTTC
CASSPLSNYGYTF
>-|TRBJ1-4|TRBV19|16|-
TGTGCCAGCAAACGAAACAGGGATGCAACTAATGAAAAACTGTTTTTT
CASKRNRDATNEKLFF
>-|TRBJ1-1|TRBV6-5|16|-
TGTGCCAGCAGTTACTCCTCTATAGGGGCGAGCACTGAAGCTTTCTTT
CASSYSSIGASTEAFF
>-|TRBJ2-2|TRBV7-3|14|-
TGTGCCAGCAGCCTCGTATCGGGGACCGGGGAGCTGTTTTTT
CASSLVSGTGELFF
>TRBD2|TRBJ2-3|TRBV5-1|17|-
TGCGCCAGCAGCTTGCCTTTACTAGCGGGGGCCACAGATACGCAGTATTTT
CASSLPLLAGATDTQYF
>-|TRBJ2-7|TRBV3-1/TRBV3-2|16|once
TGTGCCAGCAGCCAATTAGGTAGGCAGGCCACCTACGAGCAGTACTTC
CASSQLGRQATYEQYF
>-|TRBJ1-3|TRBV28|15|few
TGTGCCAGCAAGTACACCAGTTACTCTGGAAACACCATATATTTT
CASKYTSYSGNTIYF
>TRBD1|TRBJ2-7|TRBV7-9|13|-
TGTGCCAGCAGCCAGGGGGCCGCCTACGAGCAGTACTTC
CASSQGAAYEQYF
>-|TRBJ1-5|TRBV15|12|-
TGTGCCACCAGCGGCGGATTTCAGCCCCAGCATTTT
CATSGGFQPQHF
>-|TRBJ2-3|TRBV5-1|13|-
TGCGCCAGCAGCCGCCGGGACGGAGATACGCAGTATTTT
CASSRRDGDTQYF
>-|TRBJ2-7|TRBV19|14|-
TGTGCCAGTAGTATTAATCTCATCACCTACGAGCAGTACTTC
CASSINLITYEQYF
>-|TRBJ2-1|TRBV12-5|14|-
TGTGCTAGTGCCTTAGAGCCCCAGGGCAATGAGCAGTTCTTC
CASALEPQGNEQFF
>-|TRBJ2-5|TRBV11-2|14|-
TGTGCCAGCAGCTTTAGCGTAGTCCAAGAGACCCAGTACTTC
CASSFSVVQETQYF
>-|TRBJ1-5|TRBV27|13|-
TGTGCCAGCAGCCCCTTAGGGGATCAGCCCCAGCATTTT
CASSPLGDQPQHF
>-|TRBJ2-7|TRBV7-9|14|-
TGTGCCAGCAGCTTAGTGGCAGGAGTGAACGAGCAGTACTTC
CASSLVAGVNEQYF
>-|TRBJ2-7|TRBV28|13|few
TGTGCCAGCACTCGGGGCAGTCCCTACGAGCAGTACTTC
CASTRGSPYEQYF
>-|TRBJ2-1|TRBV4-1|16|few
TGCGCCAGCAGCCAAGTAGGAAAGAGCTCCTACAATGAGCAGTTCTTC
CASSQVGKSSYNEQFF
>TRBD1|TRBJ1-3|TRBV4-1|17|-
TGCGCCAGCAGCCCCGGACAGGGAGTCAATAGAGGAAACACCATATATTTT
CASSPGQGVNRGNTIYF
>-|TRBJ2-3|TRBV6-6|14|few
TGTGCCGGGAAAGCGGCAGGTAGCACAGATACGCAGTATTTT
CAGKAAGSTDTQYF
>TRBD1|TRBJ1-5|TRBV6-5|14|-
TGTGCCAGCAGCCCGACAGGGGGCGACCAGCCCCAGCATTTT
CASSPTGGDQPQHF
>-|TRBJ2-3|TRBV7-2|15|-
TGTGCCAGCAGCTTAGGACGGGGGGCGGGAGATACGCAGTATTTT
CASSLGRGAGDTQYF
>TRBD1|TRBJ2-1|TRBV12-3/TRBV12-4|13|-
TGTGCCAGCAGCCGCGGACAGGTCAATGAGCAGTTCTTC
CASSRGQVNEQFF
>TRBD1|TRBJ2-2|TRBV25-1|18|-
TGTGCCAGCAGTGCCCGGGTAGGGGACAGGGGCGGAAACGGGGAGCTGTTTTTT
CASSARVGDRGGNGELFF
>TRBD1|TRBJ1-1|TRBV18|15|-
TGTGCCAGCTCACCTATGAGGGGGCTCATCCCTGAAGCTTTCTTT
CASSPMRGLIPEAFF
>-|TRBJ2-5|TRBV28|12|-
TGTGCCAGCAAAGGGGGGGGAGGGGCCCAGTACTTC
CASKGGGGAQYF
>-|TRBJ2-1|TRBV19|13|-
TGTGCCAGTAGTATCCCCCCAGGGGATGAGCAGTTCTTC
CASSIPPGDEQFF
>-|TRBJ2-7|TRBV7-2|15|few
TGTGCCAGCAGCTTGACCCATCAGATCTCCTACGAGCAGTACTTC
CASSLTHQISYEQYF
>-|TRBJ1-4|TRBV30|15|-
TGTGCCTGGAGCCCCACGGGTCTTGTTAGTGAAAAACTGTTTTTT
CAWSPTGLVSEKLFF
>-|TRBJ1-1|TRBV11-2|14|once
TGTGCCAGCAGCCTGGGTCCTCAGAACACTGAAGCTTTCTTT
CASSLGPQNTEAFF
>TRBD1|TRBJ2-7|TRBV5-1|14|-
TGCGCCAGCCGGACCCGGGACAGTTCCTACGAGCAGTACTTC
CASRTRDSSYEQYF
>TRBD1|TRBJ1-4|TRBV28|15|-
TGTGCCAGCAGATCTGACCAGGGGGGTTATGAAAAACTGTTTTTT
CASRSDQGGYEKLFF
>-|TRBJ1-3|TRBV3-1/TRBV3-2|17|-
TGTGCCAGCAGCCACCCCTATTCGCCAAGCTCTGGAAACACCATATATTTT
CASSHPYSPSSGNTIYF
>-|TRBJ2-3|TRBV10-1|14|-
TGCGCCAGCAGTTTAGGACTTAGCACAGATACGCAGTATTTT
CASSLGLSTDTQYF
>-|TRBJ1-1|TRBV10-3|12|-
TGTGCCATCAGCGAAAGGAACACTGAAGCTTTCTTT
CAISERNTEAFF
>TRBD1|TRBJ1-2|TRBV7-9|16|-
TGTGCCAGCAGCTCGGCCGGGCAGGGGGCTAACTATGGCTACACCTTC
CASSSAGQGANYGYTF
>-|TRBJ1-6|TRBV4-2|13|-
TGTGCCAGCAGCCAAGATCCCGGAACACCCCTCCACTTT
CASSQDPGTPLHF
>-|TRBJ2-2|TRBV11-2|14|-
TGTGCCAGCAGCTCCGGCTTTTCTATGGGGGAGCTGTTTTTT
CASSSGFSMGELFF
>-|TRBJ1-3|TRBV4-1|16|-
TGCGCCAGCAGCCAGCCCTCGCCGGGTACTGGAAACACCATATATTTT
CASSQPSPGTGNTIYF
>-|TRBJ1-1|TRBV25-1|12|-
TGTGCCAGCAGTGAGGGGAACACTGAAGCTTTCTTT
CASSEGNTEAFF
>-|TRBJ1-5|TRBV28|16|-
TGTGCCAGCAGTTTGAGGGGGATGGGAGACAATCAGCCCCAGCATTTT
CASSLRGMGDNQPQHF
>-|TRBJ1-4|TRBV28|16|-
TGTGCCAGCAGTTCCAGAGGCGGGGACTTCAATGAAAAACTGTTTTTT
CASSSRGGDFNEKLFF
>TRBD2|TRBJ2-2|TRBV9|16|-
TGTGCCAGCAGCGCGGGGGGAAGTGGGAACACCGGGGAGCTGTTTTTT
CASSAGGSGNTGELFF
>-|TRBJ1-1|TRBV20-1|14|once
TGCAGTGCTAGTTTTGGAGAAATGAACACTGAAGCTTTCTTT
CSASFGEMNTEAFF
>-|TRBJ1-2|TRBV12-3/TRBV12-4|13|-
TGTGCCAGCAGCTCCGGGCCAAACTATGGCTACACCTTC
CASSSGPNYGYTF
>-|TRBJ1-6|TRBV27|15|-
TGTGCCAGCAGTTTAGTCGGAGACAGGATGTCACCCCTCCACTTT
CASSLVGDRMSPLHF
>TRBD1|TRBJ1-2|TRBV6-5|15|-
TGTGCCAGCACCTTCTCGACAGGGGCTCCCCCGAGCTACACCTTC
CASTFSTGAPPSYTF
>TRBD1|TRBJ1-5|TRBV6-5|13|-
TGTGCCAGCACTTGGACAGGGCTGCAGCCCCAGCATTTT
CASTWTGLQPQHF
>-|TRBJ1-2|TRBV2|12|-
TGTGCCAGCACGGAAACAGGGTTAGGCTACACCTTC
CASTETGLGYTF
>-|TRBJ1-2|TRBV18|15|-
TGTGCCAGCTCACCAGGGTCAGAAGCTAACTATGGCTACACCTTC
CASSPGSEANYGYTF
>TRBD1|TRBJ2-1|TRBV7-9|15|-
TGTGCCAGCAGCTTAGCTGGACAGGGTAAGAATGAGCAGTTCTTC
CASSLAGQGKNEQFF
>-|TRBJ1-2|TRBV7-9|14|-
TGTGCCAGCAGCTTTCCGACAGGAAACTATGGCTACACCTTC
CASSFPTGNYGYTF
>TRBD1|TRBJ2-1|TRBV5-1|15|-
TGCGCCAGCAGTCGTGGGACAGGGGGCGTAGGGGAGCAGTTCTTC
CASSRGTGGVGEQFF
>-|TRBJ1-6|TRBV25-1|13|many
TGTGCCAGCAGGGGGGAGTATAATTCACCCCTCCACTTT
CASRGEYNSPLHF